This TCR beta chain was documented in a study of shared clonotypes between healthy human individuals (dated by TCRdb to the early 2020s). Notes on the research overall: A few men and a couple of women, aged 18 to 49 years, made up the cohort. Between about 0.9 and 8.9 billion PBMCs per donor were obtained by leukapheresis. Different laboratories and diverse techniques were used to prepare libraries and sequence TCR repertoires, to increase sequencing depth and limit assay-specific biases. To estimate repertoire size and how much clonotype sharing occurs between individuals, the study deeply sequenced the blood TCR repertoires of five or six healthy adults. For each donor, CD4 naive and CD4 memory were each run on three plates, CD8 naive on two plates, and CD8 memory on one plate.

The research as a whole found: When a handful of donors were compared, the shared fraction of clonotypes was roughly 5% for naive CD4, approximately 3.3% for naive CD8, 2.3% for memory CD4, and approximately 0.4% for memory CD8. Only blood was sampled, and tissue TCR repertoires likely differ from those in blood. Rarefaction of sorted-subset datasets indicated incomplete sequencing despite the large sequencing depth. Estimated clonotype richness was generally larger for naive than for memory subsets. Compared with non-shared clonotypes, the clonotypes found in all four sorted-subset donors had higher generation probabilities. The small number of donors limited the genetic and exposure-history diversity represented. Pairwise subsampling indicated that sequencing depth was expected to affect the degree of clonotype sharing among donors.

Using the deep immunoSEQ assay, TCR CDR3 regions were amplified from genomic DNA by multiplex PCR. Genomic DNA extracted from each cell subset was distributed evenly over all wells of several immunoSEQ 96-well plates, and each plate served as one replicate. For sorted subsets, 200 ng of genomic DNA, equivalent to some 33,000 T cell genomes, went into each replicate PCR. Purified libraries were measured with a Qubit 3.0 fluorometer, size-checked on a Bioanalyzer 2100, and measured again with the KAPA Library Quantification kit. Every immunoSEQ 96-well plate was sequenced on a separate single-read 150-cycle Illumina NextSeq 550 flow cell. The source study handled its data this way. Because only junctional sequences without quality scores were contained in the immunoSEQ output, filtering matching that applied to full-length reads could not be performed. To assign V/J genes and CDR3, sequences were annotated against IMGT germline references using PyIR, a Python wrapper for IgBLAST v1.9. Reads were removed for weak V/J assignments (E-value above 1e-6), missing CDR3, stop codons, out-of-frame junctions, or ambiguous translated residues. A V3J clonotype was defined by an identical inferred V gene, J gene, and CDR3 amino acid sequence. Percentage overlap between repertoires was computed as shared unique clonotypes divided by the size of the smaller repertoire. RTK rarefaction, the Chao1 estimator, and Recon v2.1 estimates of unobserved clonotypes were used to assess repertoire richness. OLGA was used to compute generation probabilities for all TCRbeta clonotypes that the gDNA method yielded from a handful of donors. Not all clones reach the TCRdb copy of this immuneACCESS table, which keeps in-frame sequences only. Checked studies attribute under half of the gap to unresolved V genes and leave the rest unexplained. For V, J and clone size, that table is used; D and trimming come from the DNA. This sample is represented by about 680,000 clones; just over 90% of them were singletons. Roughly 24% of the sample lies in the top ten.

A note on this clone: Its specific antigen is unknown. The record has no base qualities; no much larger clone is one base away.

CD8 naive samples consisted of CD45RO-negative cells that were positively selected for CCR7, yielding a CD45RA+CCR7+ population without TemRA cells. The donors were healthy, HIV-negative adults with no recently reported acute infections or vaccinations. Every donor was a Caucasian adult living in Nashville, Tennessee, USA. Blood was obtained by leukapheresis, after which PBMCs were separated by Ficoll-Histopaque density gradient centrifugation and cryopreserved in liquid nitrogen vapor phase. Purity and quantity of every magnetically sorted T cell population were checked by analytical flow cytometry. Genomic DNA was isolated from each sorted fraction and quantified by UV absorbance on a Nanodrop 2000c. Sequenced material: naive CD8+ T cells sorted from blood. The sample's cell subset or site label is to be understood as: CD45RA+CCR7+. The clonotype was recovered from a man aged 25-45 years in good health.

CDR3 loop: CASSLGQGTASNQPQHF. The nucleotide sequence reads as follows: TGTGCCAGCAGTTTAGGACAGGGGACGGCTAGCAATCAGCCCCAGCATTTT. The chain is assembled from TRBV28 and TRBJ1-5; the junction holds 9 bases that match TRBD1. Taken from cysteine to phenylalanine, the CDR3 has 17 residues. The sequence is cut down to CDR3 DNA, 51 bases in frame from base 1. Based on the germline V gene, the CDR1 and CDR2 sequences are MDHEN and SYDVKM. V and J are trimmed by 2 bases and 0 bases, and the gene matches miss 5 bases of the junction.